This T cell receptor beta chain was recovered during a study of blood T cells in healthy people across ages. Study-wide points: Unsorted PBMCs prevented conclusive naive versus antigen-experienced comparison.

The germline CDR1 and CDR2 sequences are MNHEY and SMNVEV (reference sequence). The CDR3 has 16 residues. Trimming left V 6 bases short and J 5 bases short, with 20 bases between. For the second PCR, which ran for about 6 to 11 cycles, a sample-barcoded 5' primer and a J-beta primer mix were used. TCRdb independently ran MiXCR on the 5' RACE reads; one entry per CDR3 protein. The table has about 1.4 million distinct CDR3 sequences, 59% seen once. The draw of peripheral blood yielded ten milliliters from each donor. On this clonotype: Its target is unknown.

This clonotype originated in a man younger than 35 in good health. The source material was blood. The V call is TRBV27, the J call TRBJ1-5; D perhaps matches TRBD1 (6 bases). Written as DNA, the CDR3 is TGTGCCAGCAGCCCGTCCGGACAGTTGGGGCATCAGCCCCAGCATTTT. Translation gives CASSPSGQLGHQPQHF.